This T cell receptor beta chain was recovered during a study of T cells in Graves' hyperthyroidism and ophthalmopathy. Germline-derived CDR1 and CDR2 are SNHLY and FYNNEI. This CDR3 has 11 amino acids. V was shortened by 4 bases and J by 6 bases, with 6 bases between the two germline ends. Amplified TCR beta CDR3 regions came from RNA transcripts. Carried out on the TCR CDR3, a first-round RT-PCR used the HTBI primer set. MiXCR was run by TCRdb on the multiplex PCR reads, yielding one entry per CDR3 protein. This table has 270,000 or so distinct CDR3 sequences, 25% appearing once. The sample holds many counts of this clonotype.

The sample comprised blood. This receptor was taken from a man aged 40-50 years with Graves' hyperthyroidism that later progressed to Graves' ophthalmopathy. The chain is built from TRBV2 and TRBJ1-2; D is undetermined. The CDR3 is CASSVEDGYTF. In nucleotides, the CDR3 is TGTGCCAGCAGTGTCGAGGATGGCTACACCTTC.